This T cell receptor (beta chain) was documented in a study of T cell responses to AZD1222 COVID-19 vaccine. The repertoire was sequenced with immunoSEQ multiplex PCR; TCRdb's copy has only in-frame clones and lacks some. The table records tens of thousands of clones, roughly nine tenths of them present only once. Second-dose timings of about 4 or about 12 weeks were pooled. Concerning this clone: What it binds is not known.

General study findings and limits: The donor cohort was predominantly white British with a female majority, and clonal diversity may have been underestimated. Samples come after the peak T cell response, not at day 14.

The length of the CDR3 is 15 residues. Germline values: CDR1 LGHDT, CDR2 YNNKEL (reference sequence). V lost 0 bases to trimming and J lost 3 bases, with 9 bases between them. This specimen consisted of peripheral blood, obtained 28 days after the second AZD1222 dose. The TCR comes from an adult who received the AZD1222 COVID-19 vaccine. The V gene is TRBV3-1 (or the pseudogene TRBV3-2), the J gene TRBJ1-5; D is uncertain. CDR3 sequence: CASSQDPGHNQPQHF. The DNA of the CDR3 is TGTGCCAGCAGCCAAGATCCGGGCCACAATCAGCCCCAGCATTTT.